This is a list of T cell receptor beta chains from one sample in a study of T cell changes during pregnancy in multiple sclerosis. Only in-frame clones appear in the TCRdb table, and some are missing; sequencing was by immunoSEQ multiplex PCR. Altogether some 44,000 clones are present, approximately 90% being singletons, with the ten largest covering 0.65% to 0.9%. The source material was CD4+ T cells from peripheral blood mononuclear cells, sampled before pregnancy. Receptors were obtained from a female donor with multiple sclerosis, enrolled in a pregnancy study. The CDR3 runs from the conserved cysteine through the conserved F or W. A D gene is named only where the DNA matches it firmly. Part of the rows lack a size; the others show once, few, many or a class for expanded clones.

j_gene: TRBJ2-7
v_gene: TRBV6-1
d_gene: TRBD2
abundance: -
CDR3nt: TGTGCCAGCAGTGCCGGGACTAGCGGGGGAAGCTCCTACGAGCAGTACTTC
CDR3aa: CASSAGTSGGSSYEQYF

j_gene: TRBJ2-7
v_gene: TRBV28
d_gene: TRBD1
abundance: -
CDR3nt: TGTGCCAGCAGTTTAGTGGCAGGGGGATCCCTCTCCTACGAGCAGTACTTC
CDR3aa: CASSLVAGGSLSYEQYF

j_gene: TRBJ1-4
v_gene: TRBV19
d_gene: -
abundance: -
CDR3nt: TGTGCCAGTAGTCCCAGGGGACGAGCAACTAATGAAAAACTGTTTTTT
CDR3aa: CASSPRGRATNEKLFF

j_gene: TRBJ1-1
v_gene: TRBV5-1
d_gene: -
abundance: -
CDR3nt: TGCGCCAGCAGCTTGGGGGGGGGAGAGAACACTGAAGCTTTCTTT
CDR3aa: CASSLGGGENTEAFF

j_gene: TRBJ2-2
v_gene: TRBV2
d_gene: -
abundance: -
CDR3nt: TGTGCCAGCAACCCCAGGGCGGACACCGGGGAGCTGTTTTTT
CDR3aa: CASNPRADTGELFF

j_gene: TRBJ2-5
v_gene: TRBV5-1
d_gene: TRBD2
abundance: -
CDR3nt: TGCGCCAGCAGCCTCGGACTAGCGGGGGCGGTAGAGACCCAGTACTTC
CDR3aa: CASSLGLAGAVETQYF

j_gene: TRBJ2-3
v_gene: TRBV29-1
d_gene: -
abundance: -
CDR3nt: TGCAGCGGCGAGACATCAGATACGCAGTATTTT
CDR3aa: CSGETSDTQYF

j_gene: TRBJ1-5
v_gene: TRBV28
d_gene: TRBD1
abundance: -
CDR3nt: TGTGCCAGCAGTCCCTGGGAAGGGGGCGGAGGGTCGCCCCAGCATTTT
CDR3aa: CASSPWEGGGGSPQHF

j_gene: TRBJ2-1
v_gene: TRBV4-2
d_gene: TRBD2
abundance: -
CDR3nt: TGTGCCAGCAGCCAATACTTGGGGTATAGCGGGAGGTTGAATGAGCAGTTCTTC
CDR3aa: CASSQYLGYSGRLNEQFF

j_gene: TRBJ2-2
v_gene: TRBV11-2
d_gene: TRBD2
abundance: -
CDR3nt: TGTGCCAGCAGCTTAGAGGCGGGGGGCGTGGAGCTGTTTTTT
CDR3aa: CASSLEAGGVELFF

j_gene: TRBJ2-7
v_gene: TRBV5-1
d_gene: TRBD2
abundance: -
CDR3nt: TGCGCCAGCAGGGCGGGGGTAACCTACGAGCAGTACTTC
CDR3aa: CASRAGVTYEQYF

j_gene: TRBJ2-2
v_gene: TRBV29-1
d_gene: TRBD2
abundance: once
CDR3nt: TGCAGCGTCGGGACTAGCGGGGTAGGGGAGCTGTTTTTT
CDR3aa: CSVGTSGVGELFF

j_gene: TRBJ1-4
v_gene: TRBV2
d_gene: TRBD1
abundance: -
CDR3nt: TGTGCCAGCACCCCCCGGGGACAGCCTAATGAAAAACTGTTTTTT
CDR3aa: CASTPRGQPNEKLFF

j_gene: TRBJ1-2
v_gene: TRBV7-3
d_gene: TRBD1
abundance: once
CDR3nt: TGTGCCAGCAGCTGGGACAGGGACGCTGGCTACACCTTC
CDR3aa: CASSWDRDAGYTF

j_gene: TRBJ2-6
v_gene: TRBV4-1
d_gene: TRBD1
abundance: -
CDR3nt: TGCGCCAGCAGTCCCTTCAGGCAGGGGGACTCTGGGGCCAACGTCCTGACTTTC
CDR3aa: CASSPFRQGDSGANVLTF

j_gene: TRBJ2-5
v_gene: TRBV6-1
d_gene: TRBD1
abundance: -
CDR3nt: TGTGCCAGCAGTGCCGCTCGGACAGGGGAAGAGACCCAGTACTTC
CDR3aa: CASSAARTGEETQYF

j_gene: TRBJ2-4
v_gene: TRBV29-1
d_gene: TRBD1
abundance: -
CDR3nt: TGCAGCGTTGAGGACAGGGTGCTTTCCAAAAACATTCAGTACTTC
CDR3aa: CSVEDRVLSKNIQYF

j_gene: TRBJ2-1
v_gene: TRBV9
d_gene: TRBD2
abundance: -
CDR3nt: TGTGCCAGCAGCGTAGCGCTAGCGGGGGGGCAGAAAAATGAGCAGTTCTTC
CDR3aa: CASSVALAGGQKNEQFF

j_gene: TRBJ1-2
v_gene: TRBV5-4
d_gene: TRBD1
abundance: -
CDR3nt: TGTGCCAGCAGCCAGGGGGCGAGTGGTGGCTACACCTTC
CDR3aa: CASSQGASGGYTF

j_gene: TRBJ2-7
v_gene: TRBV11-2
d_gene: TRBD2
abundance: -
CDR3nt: TGTGCCAGCAGCTTGACTAGCGGGGGTGAGCAGTACTTC
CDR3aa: CASSLTSGGEQYF

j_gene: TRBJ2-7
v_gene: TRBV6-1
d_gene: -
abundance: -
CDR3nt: TGTGCCAGCAGTGCAGGCAGGGCCTCCTACGAGCAGTACTTC
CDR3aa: CASSAGRASYEQYF

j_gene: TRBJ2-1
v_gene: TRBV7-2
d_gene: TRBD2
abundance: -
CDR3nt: TGTGCCAGCAGCTTAGCGCGGGGGGGGCTCTCCTACAATGAGCAGTTCTTC
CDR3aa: CASSLARGGLSYNEQFF

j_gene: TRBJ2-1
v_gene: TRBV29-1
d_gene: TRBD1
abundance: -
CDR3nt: TGCAGCACCTCGGGACAGGGTTATCACAATGAGCAGTTCTTC
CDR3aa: CSTSGQGYHNEQFF

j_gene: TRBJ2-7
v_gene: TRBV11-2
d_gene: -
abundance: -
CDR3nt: TGTGCCAGCAGCATCTTGTACGAGCAGTACTTC
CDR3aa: CASSILYEQYF

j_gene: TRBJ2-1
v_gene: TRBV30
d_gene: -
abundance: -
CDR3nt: TGTGCCTGGCTACAGGTAGATATAGGATACAATGAGCAGTTCTTC
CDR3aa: CAWLQVDIGYNEQFF

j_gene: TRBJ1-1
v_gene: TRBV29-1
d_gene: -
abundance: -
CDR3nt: TGCAGCGGTAAAACAGGGTTCACTGAAGCTTTCTTT
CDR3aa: CSGKTGFTEAFF

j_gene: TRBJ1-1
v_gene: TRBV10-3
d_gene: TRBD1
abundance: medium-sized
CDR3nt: TGTGCCAGCAGGGGGTCAGGGCCCAAGCCTGAAGCTTTCTTT
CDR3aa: CASRGSGPKPEAFF

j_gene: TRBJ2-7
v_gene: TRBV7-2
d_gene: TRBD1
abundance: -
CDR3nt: TGTGCCAGCAGCGAGACAGGGTCCTACGAGCAGTACTTC
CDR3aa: CASSETGSYEQYF

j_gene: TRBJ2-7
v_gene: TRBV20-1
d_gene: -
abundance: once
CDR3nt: TGCAGTGCGCCATGGAGCTACGAGCAGTACTTC
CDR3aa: CSAPWSYEQYF

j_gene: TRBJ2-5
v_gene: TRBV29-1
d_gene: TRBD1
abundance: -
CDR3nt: TGCAGCGTTGTCCTTCCCGGGACAGGGGGCTTGCAGTACTTC
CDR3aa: CSVVLPGTGGLQYF

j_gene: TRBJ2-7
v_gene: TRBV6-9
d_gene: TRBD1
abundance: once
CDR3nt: TGTGCCAGCAGTTATTCTTCCGGACAGGGTTACGAGCAGTACTTC
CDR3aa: CASSYSSGQGYEQYF

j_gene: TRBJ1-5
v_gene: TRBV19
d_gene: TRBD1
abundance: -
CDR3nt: TGTGCCAGTCGGCAGGGGGCCCGGGAATATCAGCCCCAGCATTTT
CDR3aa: CASRQGAREYQPQHF

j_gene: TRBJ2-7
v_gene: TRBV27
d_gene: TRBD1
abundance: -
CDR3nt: TGTGCCAGCAGTTTATACCCGGACAGGGCCGAGCAGTACTTC
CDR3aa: CASSLYPDRAEQYF

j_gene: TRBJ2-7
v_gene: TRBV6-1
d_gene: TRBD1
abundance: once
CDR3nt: TGTGCCAGCAGCGTAGGACAGGACCTCTACGAGCAGTACTTC
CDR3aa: CASSVGQDLYEQYF

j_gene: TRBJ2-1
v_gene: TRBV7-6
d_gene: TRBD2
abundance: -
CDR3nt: TGTGCCAGCAGCTTAGGGACTAGCGGCGATGAGCAGTTCTTC
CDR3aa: CASSLGTSGDEQFF

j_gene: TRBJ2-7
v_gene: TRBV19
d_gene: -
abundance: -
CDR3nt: TGTGCCAGTAGTATGGCCTACGGCACAGGGCTTGACGAGCAGTACTTC
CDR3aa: CASSMAYGTGLDEQYF

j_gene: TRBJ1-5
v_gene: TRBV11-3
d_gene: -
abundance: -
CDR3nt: TGTGCCAGCAGTCGGTGGGCATCGCGCAATCAGCCCCAGCATTTT
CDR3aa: CASSRWASRNQPQHF

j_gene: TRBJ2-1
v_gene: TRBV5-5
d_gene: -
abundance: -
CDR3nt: TGTGCCAGCAGCCCCCTCGATGAGCAGTTCTTC
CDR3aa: CASSPLDEQFF

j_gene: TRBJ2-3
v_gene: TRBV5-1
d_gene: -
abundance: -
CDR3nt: TGCGCCAGCAGCGGGGGACTGCTCGTAGATACGCAGTATTTT
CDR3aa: CASSGGLLVDTQYF

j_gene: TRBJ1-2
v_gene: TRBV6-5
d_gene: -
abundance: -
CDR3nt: TGTGCCAGCAGTTACTCTCGGAGCTCTAACTATGGCTACACCTTC
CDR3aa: CASSYSRSSNYGYTF

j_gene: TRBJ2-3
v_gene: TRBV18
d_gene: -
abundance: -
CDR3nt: TGTGCCAGCTCCCGGACCGGGGTGCCTAGCACAGATACGCAGTATTTT
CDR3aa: CASSRTGVPSTDTQYF

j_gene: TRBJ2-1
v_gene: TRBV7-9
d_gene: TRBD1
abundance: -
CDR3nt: TGTGCCAGCAGCTTAAAACAGGGGGCATACAATGAGCAGTTCTTC
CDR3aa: CASSLKQGAYNEQFF

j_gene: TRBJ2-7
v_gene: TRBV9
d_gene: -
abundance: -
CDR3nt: TGTGCCAGCAGCGTAGACAGTTCCTACGAGCAGTACTTC
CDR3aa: CASSVDSSYEQYF

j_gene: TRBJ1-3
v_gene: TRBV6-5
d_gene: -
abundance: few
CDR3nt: TGTGCCAGCAGTTACGTACAGGGAAGGAGAAACACCATATATTTT
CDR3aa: CASSYVQGRRNTIYF

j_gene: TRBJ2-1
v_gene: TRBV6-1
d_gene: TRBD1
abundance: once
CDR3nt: TGTGCCAGCAGTGGCAGCCCGACAAGGAGGGACAGGACCAATGAGCAGTTCTTC
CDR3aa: CASSGSPTRRDRTNEQFF

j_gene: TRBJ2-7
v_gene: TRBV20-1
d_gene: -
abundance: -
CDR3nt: TGCAGTGCTGGGGGCATCTACGAGCAGTACTTC
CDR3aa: CSAGGIYEQYF

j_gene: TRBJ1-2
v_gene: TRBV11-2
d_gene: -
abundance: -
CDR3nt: TGTGCCAGCAGCTTAGAAAGAGGGGGCTACACCTTC
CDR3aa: CASSLERGGYTF

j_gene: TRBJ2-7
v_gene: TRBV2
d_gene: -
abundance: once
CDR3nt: TGTGCCAGCAGTACCACCGCTCCGACAAGCGGCAAGAAATACGAGCAGTACTTC
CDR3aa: CASSTTAPTSGKKYEQYF

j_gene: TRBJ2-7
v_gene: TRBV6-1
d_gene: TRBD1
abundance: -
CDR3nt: TGTGCCAGCAGTGAAGAGAACAGGGGCTACGAGCAGTACTTC
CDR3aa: CASSEENRGYEQYF

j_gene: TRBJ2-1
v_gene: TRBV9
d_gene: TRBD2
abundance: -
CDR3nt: TGTGCCAGCAGCGTAGAGCGGGATTACAATGAGCAGTTCTTC
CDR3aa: CASSVERDYNEQFF

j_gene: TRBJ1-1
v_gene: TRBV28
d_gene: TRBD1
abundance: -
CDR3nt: TGTGCCAGCAGTTGGACAGGGCGGGGGACTGAAGCTTTCTTT
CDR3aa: CASSWTGRGTEAFF

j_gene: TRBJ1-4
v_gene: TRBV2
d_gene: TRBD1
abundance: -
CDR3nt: TGTGCCAGCAGTGAGATGACAGGGAATGAAAAACTGTTTTTT
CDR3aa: CASSEMTGNEKLFF

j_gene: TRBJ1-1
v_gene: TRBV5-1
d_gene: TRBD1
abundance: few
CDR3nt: TGCGCCAGCCGGGACAGGGACACTGAAGCTTTCTTT
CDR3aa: CASRDRDTEAFF

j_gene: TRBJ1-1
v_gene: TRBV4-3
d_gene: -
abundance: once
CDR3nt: TGCGCCAGCAGCTTCGGACGGGAGAACACTGAAGCTTTCTTT
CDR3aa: CASSFGRENTEAFF

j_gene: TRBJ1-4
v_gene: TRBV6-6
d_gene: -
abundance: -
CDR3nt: TGTGCCAGCACCCAACAGGGCGCTAATGAAAAACTGTTTTTT
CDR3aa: CASTQQGANEKLFF

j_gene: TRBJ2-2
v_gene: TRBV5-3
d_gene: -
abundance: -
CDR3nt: TGTGCCAGGGGCCCGGACACCGGGGAGCTGTTTTTT
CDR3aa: CARGPDTGELFF

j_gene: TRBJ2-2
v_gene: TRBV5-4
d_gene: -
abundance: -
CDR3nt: TGTGCCAGCAGCACCGCGACAGGAAACACCGGGGAGCTGTTTTTT
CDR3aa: CASSTATGNTGELFF

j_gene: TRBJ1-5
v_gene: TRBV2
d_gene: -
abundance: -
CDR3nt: TGTGCCAGCACTTCAAATCGCACAGGGCACAATCAGCCCCAGCATTTT
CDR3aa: CASTSNRTGHNQPQHF